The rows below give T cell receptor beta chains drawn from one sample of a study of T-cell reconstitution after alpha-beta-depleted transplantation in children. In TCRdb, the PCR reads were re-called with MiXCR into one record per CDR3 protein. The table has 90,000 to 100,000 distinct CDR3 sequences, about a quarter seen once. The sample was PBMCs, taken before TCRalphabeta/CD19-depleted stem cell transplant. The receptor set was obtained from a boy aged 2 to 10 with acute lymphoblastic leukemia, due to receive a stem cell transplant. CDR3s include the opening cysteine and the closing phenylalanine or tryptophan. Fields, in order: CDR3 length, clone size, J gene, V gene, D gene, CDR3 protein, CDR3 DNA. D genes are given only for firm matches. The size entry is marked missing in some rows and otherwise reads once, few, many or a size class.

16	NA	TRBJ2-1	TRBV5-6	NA	CASSFRRRMPYNEQFF	TGTGCCAGCAGCTTTCGACGGAGAATGCCTTACAATGAGCAGTTCTTC
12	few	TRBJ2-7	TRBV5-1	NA	CASSLIPYEQYF	TGCGCCAGCAGTTTGATTCCCTACGAGCAGTACTTC
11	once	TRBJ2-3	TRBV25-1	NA	CASTTSLAQYF	TGTGCCAGCACTACTAGTTTAGCGCAGTATTTT
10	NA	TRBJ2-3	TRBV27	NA	CASRPDTQYF	TGTGCCAGCAGACCAGATACGCAGTATTTT
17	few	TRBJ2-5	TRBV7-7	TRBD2	CASSLRVLAEGPGTQYF	TGTGCCAGCAGCTTAAGGGTCCTAGCGGAGGGGCCGGGGACCCAGTACTTC
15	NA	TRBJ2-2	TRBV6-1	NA	CASSESRGFTGELFF	TGTGCCAGCAGTGAATCAAGGGGGTTTACCGGGGAGCTGTTTTTT
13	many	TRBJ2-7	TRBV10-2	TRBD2	CASKGLAGGDFVF	TGCGCCAGCAAGGGACTAGCGGGAGGGGATTTCGTCTTC
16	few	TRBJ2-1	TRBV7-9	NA	CASSSSVVSSYNEQFF	TGTGCCAGCAGCTCGTCAGTCGTTAGCTCCTACAATGAGCAGTTCTTC
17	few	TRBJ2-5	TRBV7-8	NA	CASSPPPLLTAQETQYF	TGTGCCAGCAGCCCGCCCCCCCTGTTGACCGCCCAAGAGACCCAGTACTTC
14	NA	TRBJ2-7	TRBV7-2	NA	CASSPPGRTYEQYF	TGTGCCAGCAGCCCGCCGGGGCGGACCTACGAGCAGTACTTC
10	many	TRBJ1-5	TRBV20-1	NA	CSAGGQPQHF	TGCAGTGCCGGGGGCCAGCCCCAGCATTTT
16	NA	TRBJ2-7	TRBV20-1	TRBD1	CSARDRAGQGTYEQYF	TGCAGTGCTAGAGATCGGGCCGGACAGGGGACCTACGAGCAGTACTTC
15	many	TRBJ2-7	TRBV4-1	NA	CASSQAGTGTYEQYF	TGCGCCAGCAGCCAGGCCGGGACGGGAACCTACGAGCAGTACTTC
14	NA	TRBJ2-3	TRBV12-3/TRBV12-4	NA	CASSVGGSTDTQYF	TGTGCCAGCAGCGTGGGGGGCAGCACAGATACGCAGTATTTT
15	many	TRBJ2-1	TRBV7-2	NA	CASSLAQGFYNEQFF	TGTGCCAGCAGCTTAGCGCAGGGATTCTACAATGAGCAGTTCTTC
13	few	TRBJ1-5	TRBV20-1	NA	CSASGGAGQPQHF	TGCAGTGCTAGTGGCGGGGCGGGACAGCCCCAGCATTTT
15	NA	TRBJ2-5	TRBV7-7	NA	CASSFIGGVGETQYF	TGTGCCAGCAGCTTTATCGGAGGGGTCGGAGAGACCCAGTACTTC
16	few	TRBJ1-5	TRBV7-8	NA	CASSREADYSNQPQHF	TGTGCCAGCAGTCGTGAGGCAGATTATAGCAATCAGCCCCAGCATTTT